These T cell receptor beta chains were read from a single sample in a study of cytomegalovirus exposure and HLA in healthy donors. Libraries were prepared by immunoSEQ multiplex PCR; TCRdb keeps only in-frame clonotypes and omits some of them. The sample has over 200,000 clones, over 80% seen once. Source material: PBMCs. These TCRs come from a middle-aged man in good health and CMV-seropositive. Each CDR3 is given with its conserved first and last residue. The D gene is left open where the match is weak. A clone size is listed for some rows: how often the clone was seen (once, few, many), or a class if it is expanded.

CDR3	DNA	J	D	V	size
CASTERDTQYF	TGTGCCAGCACGGAGCGGGATACGCAGTATTTT	TRBJ2-3	-	TRBV27	-
CSAIRTSQETQYF	TGCAGCGCGATCCGAACTAGTCAAGAGACCCAGTACTTC	TRBJ2-5	-	TRBV29-1	-
CATQGLAGVLPYGGTDTQYF	TGTGCCACTCAGGGACTAGCGGGAGTTCTCCCCTACGGTGGCACAGATACGCAGTATTTT	TRBJ2-3	TRBD2	TRBV28	-
CASSQGAGAGIQYF	TGCGCCAGCAGCCAAGGTGCTGGGGCAGGCATTCAGTACTTC	TRBJ2-4	-	TRBV4-1	-
CASSDPALAGREQYF	TGTGCCAGCAGCGACCCGGCGCTAGCGGGACGCGAGCAGTACTTC	TRBJ2-7	TRBD2	TRBV6-6	few
CASSSDRGQTEAFF	TGCGCCAGCAGCTCGGACAGGGGCCAGACTGAAGCTTTCTTT	TRBJ1-1	TRBD1	TRBV5-1	-
CASSPFSGGNTGELFF	TGTGCCAGCTCACCCTTCTCGGGGGGGAACACCGGGGAGCTGTTTTTT	TRBJ2-2	TRBD2	TRBV18	-
CASSPDRAGGYTF	TGTGCCAGCAGTCCCGACAGGGCGGGCGGCTACACCTTC	TRBJ1-2	TRBD1	TRBV27	-
CATRQGVGTEAFF	TGTGCCACGAGACAGGGTGTGGGCACTGAAGCTTTCTTT	TRBJ1-1	TRBD1	TRBV7-2	-
CASSRDRGDTEAFF	TGTGCCAGCAGTAGGGACAGGGGAGACACTGAAGCTTTCTTT	TRBJ1-1	TRBD1	TRBV2	-
CASSQGGRNTEAFF	TGTGCCAGCAGCCAAGGAGGAAGGAACACTGAAGCTTTCTTT	TRBJ1-1	-	TRBV11-3	-
CASSPTGGNEKLFF	TGTGCCAGCTCACCAACAGGGGGGAATGAAAAACTGTTTTTT	TRBJ1-4	TRBD1	TRBV18	-
CASSPPGLAHSYNEQFF	TGTGCCAGTAGTCCCCCGGGACTAGCGCACTCCTACAATGAGCAGTTCTTC	TRBJ2-1	TRBD2	TRBV19	-
CASSELVAGGTSLYF	-	TRBJ2-5	-	TRBV2	-
CASSDRSSRRETQYF	TGTGCCAGCAGTGATCGCAGCAGTAGGAGAGAGACCCAGTACTTC	TRBJ2-5	-	TRBV6-1	-
CASSPSDGGYTF	TGTGCCAGCAGCCCGTCCGACGGGGGCTACACCTTC	TRBJ1-2	-	TRBV7-9	-
CSVAPSGSDTQYF	TGCAGCGTCGCACCTAGCGGGTCAGATACGCAGTATTTT	TRBJ2-3	TRBD2	TRBV29-1	-
CASSLAGTGSTNEQFF	TGTGCCAGCAGCTTAGCGGGGACAGGGTCGACCAATGAGCAGTTCTTC	TRBJ2-1	TRBD1	TRBV11-3	-
CASSETRGVHEQFF	TGTGCCAGCAGTGAGACTAGGGGAGTTCATGAGCAGTTCTTC	TRBJ2-1	-	TRBV2	-
CASSYSGLAGGNEQFF	TGTGCCAGCAGTTACTCGGGACTAGCGGGAGGGAATGAGCAGTTCTTC	TRBJ2-1	TRBD2	TRBV6-5	-